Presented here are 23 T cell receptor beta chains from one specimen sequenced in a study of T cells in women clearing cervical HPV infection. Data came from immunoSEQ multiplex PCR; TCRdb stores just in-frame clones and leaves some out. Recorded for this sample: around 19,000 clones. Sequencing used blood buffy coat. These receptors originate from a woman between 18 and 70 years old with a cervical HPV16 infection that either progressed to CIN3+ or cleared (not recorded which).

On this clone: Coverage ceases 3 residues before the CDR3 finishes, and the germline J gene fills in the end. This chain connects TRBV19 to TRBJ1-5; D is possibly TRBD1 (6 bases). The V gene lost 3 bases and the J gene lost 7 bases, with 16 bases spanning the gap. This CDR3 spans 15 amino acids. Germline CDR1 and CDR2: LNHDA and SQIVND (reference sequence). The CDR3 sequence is CASSIVGAGEQPQHF. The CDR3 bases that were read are TGTGCCAGTAGTATCGTCGGTGCAGGGGAGCAGCCC.

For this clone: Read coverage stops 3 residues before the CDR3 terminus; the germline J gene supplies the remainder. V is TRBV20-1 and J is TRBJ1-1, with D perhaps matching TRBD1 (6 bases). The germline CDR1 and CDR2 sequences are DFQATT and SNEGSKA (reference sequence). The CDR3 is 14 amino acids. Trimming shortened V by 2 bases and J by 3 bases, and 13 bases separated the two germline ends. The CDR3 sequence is CSARSGQGYTEAFF. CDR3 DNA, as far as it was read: TGCAGTGCTAGATCTGGGCAGGGGTACACTGAA.

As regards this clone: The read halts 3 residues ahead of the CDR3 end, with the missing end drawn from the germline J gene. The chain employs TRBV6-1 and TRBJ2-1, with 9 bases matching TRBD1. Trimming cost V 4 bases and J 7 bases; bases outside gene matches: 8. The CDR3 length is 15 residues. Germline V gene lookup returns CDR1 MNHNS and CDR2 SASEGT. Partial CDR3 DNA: TGTGCCAGCAGTGTCCCGGACAGGGGTGGGAATGAG. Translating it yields CASSVPDRGGNE. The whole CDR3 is CASSVPDRGGNEQFF.

Partial CDR3 DNA: TGTGCCAGCAGCTTTCAGGAGAATCAGCCC. It is translated as CASSFQENQP. The CDR3, in full, reads CASSFQENQPQHF. The rearrangement joins TRBV5-5 to TRBJ1-5; D remains ambiguous. The read is 3 residues too short to cover the CDR3 end, so that end is filled in from the germline J gene. This CDR3 is built from 13 residues. The V gene lost 2 bases and the J gene lost 4 bases, with 7 bases spanning the gap. CDR1 is SGHKS, CDR2 YYEKEE, per germline (reference sequence).

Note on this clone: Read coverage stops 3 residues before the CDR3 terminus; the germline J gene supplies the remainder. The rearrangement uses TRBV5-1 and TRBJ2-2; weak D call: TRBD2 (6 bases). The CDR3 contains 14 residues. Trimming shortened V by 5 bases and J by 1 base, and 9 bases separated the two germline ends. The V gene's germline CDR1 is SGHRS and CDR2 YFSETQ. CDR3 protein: CASSQGGNTGELFF. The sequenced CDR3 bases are TGCGCCAGCAGTCAGGGAGGGAACACCGGGGAG.

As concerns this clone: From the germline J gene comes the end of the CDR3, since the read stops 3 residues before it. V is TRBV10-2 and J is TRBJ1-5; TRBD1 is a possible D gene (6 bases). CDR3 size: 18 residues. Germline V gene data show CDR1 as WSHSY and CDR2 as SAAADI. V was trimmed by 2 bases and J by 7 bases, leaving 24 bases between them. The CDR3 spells CASSELSFTGPNGQPQHF. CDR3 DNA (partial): TGCGCCAGCAGTGAGCTATCCTTCACAGGGCCCAACGGACAGCCC.

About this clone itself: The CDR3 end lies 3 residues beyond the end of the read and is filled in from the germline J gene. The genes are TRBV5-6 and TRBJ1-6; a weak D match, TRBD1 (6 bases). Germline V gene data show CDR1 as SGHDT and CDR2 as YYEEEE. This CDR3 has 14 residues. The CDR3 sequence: CASSLDMGGQALHF. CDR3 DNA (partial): TGTGCCAGCAGCTTGGATATGGGGGGGCAGGCC.

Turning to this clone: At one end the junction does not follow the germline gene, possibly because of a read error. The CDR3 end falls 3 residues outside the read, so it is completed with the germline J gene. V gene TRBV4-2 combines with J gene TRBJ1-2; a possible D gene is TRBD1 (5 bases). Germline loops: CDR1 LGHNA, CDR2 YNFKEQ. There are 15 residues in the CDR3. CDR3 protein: CASSQGSPGVYGYTF. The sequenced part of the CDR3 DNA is TGCGCCAGCAGCCAAGGATCTCCGGGGGTTTATGGC.

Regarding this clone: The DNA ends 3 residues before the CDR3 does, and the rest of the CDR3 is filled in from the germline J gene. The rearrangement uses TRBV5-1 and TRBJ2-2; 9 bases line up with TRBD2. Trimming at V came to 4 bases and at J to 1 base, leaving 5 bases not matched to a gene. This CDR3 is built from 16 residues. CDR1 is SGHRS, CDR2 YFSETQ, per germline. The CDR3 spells CASSVGLAMNTGELFF. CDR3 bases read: TGCGCCAGCAGCGTAGGACTAGCGATGAACACCGGGGAG.

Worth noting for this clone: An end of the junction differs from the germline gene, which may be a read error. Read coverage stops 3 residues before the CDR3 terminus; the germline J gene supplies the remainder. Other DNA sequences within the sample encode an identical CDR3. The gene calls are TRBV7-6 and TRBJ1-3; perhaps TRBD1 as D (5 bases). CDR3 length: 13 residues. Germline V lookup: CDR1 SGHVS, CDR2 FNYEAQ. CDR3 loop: CASSTPGGNTIYF. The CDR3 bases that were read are TGTGCCAGCAGCACCCCGGGGGGAAACACG.

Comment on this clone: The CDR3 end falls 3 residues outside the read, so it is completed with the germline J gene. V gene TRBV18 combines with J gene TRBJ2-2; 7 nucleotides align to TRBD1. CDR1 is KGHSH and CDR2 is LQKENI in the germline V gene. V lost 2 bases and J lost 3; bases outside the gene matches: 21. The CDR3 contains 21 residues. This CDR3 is CASSPNTRKLGQRIYTGELFF. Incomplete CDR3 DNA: TGTGCCAGCTCACCAAATACAAGAAAATTGGGACAGAGAATTTACACCGGGGAG.

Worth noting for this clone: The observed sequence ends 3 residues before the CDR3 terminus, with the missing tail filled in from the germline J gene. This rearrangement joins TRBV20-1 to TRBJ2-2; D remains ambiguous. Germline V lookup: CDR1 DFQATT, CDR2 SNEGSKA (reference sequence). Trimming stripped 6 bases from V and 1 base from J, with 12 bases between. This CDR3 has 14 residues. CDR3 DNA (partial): TGCAGTGCCTCATCCCTCGGGAACACCGGGGAG. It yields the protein CSASSLGNTGE. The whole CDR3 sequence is CSASSLGNTGELFF.

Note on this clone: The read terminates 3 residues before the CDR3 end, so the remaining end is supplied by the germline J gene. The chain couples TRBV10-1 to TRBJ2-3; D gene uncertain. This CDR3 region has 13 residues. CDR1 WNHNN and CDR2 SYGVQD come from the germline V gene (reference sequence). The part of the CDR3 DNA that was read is TGCGCCAGCAGTGAAGGTAGCAATCAGCCG. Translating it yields CASSEGSNQP. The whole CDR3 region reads CASSEGSNQPQYF.

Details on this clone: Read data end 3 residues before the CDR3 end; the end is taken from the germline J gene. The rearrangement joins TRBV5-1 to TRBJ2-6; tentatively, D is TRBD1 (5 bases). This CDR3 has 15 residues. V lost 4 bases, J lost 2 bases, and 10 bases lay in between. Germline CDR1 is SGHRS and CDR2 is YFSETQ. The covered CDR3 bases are TGCGCCAGCAGCCCTAGGGGTACTGGGGCCAACGTC. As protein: CASSPRGTGANV. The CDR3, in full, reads CASSPRGTGANVLTF.

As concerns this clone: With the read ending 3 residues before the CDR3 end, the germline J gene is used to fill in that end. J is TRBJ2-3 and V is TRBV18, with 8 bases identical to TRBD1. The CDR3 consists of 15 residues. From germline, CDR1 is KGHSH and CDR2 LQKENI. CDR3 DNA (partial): TGTGCCAGCTCACAGACGGACAGGGCTTGGGAGACG. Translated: CASSQTDRAWET. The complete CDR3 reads CASSQTDRAWETQYF.

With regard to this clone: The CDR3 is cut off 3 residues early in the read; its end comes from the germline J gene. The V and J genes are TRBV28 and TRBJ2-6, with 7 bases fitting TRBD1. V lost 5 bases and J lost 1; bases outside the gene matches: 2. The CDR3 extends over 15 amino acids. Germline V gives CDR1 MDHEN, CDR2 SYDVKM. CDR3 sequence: CASSAQGSGANVLTF. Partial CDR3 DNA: TGTGCCAGCAGTGCACAGGGGTCTGGGGCCAACGTC.

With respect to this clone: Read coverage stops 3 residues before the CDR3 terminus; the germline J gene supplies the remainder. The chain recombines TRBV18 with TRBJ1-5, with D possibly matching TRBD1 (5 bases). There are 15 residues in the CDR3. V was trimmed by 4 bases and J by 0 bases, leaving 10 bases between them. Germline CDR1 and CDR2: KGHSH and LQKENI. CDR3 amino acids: CASSLSRASNQPQHF. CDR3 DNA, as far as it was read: TGTGCCAGCTCACTTTCCAGGGCTAGCAATCAGCCC.

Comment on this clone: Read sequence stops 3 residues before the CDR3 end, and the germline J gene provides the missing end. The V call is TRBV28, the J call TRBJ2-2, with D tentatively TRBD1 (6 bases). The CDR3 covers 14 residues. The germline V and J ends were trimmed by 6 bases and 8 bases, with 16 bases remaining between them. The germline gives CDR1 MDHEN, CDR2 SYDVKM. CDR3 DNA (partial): TGTGCCAGCAGCCGAGCAGGGGTAGGAGGGGAG. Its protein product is CASSRAGVGGE. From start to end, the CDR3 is CASSRAGVGGELFF. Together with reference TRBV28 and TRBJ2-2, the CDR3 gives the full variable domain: DVKVTQSSRYLVKRTGEKVFLECVQDMDHENMFWYRQDPGLGLRLIYFSYDVKMKEKGDIPEGYSVSREKKERFSLILESASTNQTSMYLCASSRAGVGGELFFGEGSRLTVL.

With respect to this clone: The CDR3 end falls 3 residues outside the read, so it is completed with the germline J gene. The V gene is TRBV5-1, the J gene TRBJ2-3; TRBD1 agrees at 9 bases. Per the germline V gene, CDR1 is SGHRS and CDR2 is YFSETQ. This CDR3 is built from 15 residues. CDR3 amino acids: CASSVPTGGRETQYF. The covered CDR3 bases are TGCGCCAGCAGCGTCCCCACAGGGGGCCGCGAGACG.

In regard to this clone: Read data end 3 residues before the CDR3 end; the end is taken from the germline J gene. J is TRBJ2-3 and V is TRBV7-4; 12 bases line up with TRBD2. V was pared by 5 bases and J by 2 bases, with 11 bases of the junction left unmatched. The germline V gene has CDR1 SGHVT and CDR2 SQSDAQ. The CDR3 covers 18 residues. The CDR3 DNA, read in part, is TGTGCCAGCAGCCTCTGGGCACGACTAGCGGGGGCCACAGATACG. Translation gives CASSLWARLAGATDT. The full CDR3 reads CASSLWARLAGATDTQYF. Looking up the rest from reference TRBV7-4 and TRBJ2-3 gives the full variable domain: GAGVSQSPRYKVAKRGRDVALRCDSISGHVTLYWYRQTLGQGSEVLTYSQSDAQRDKSGRPSGRFSAERPERSVSTLKIQRTEQGDSAVYLCASSLWARLAGATDTQYFGPGTRLTVL.

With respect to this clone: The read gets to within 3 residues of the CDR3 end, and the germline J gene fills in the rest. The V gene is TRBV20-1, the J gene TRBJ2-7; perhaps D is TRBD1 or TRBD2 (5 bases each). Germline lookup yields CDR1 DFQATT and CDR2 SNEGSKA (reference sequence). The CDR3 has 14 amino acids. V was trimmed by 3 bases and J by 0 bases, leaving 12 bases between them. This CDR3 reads CSASRAGSSYEQYF. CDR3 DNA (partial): TGCAGTGCTAGTAGAGCAGGGAGCTCCTACGAG.

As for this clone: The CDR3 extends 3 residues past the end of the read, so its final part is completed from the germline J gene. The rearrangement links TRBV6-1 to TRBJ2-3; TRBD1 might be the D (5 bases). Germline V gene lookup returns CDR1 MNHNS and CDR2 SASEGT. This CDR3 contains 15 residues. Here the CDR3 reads CASSARQNGRQPQYF. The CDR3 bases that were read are TGTGCCAGCAGTGCGAGACAGAACGGGCGGCAGCCG.

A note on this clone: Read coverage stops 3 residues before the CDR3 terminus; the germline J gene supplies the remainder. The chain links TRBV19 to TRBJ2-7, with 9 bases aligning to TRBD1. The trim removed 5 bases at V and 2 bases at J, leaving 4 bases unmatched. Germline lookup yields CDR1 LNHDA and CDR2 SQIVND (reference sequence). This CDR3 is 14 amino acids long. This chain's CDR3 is CASSAGTGPYEQYF. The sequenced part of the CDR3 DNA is TGTGCCAGTAGTGCCGGGACAGGGCCCTACGAG.